This T cell receptor (beta chain) came from a study of PD-L1 blockade in urothelial cancer. Study at large: T cell content in blood samples showed a median of about 140,000.

The CDR3 extends over 13 amino acids. Germline assignment: CDR1 MDHEN and CDR2 SYDVKM. V was pared by 6 bases and J by 5 bases, with 4 bases of the junction left unmatched. Data came from immunoSEQ multiplex PCR; TCRdb stores just in-frame clones and leaves some out. The data show 70,000 or so clones, with 84% seen just once and about 5.1% held by the top ten. The chain combines TRBV28 with TRBJ1-5; 7 bases agree with TRBD1. The sequence derives from a man between 65 and 79 years old with urothelial cancer. This specimen consisted of PBMCs, obtained around atezolizumab (anti-PD-L1) treatment. Here the CDR3 DNA reads TGTGCCAGCAGGGGGACAGTTGATCAGCCCCAGCATTTT. It encodes CASRGTVDQPQHF.